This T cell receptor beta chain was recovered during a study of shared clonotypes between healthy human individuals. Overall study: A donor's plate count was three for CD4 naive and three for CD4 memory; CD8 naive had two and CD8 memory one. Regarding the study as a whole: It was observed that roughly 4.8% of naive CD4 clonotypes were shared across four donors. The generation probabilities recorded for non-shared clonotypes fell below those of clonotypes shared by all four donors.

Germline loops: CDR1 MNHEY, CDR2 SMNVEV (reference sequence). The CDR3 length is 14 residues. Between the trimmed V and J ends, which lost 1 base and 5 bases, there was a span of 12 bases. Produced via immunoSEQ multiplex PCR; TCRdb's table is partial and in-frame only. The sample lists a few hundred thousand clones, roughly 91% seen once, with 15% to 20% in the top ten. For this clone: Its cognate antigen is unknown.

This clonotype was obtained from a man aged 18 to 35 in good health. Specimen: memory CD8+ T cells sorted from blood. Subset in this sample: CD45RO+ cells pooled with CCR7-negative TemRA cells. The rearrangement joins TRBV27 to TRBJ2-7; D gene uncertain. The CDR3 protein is CASSLYRPADEQYF. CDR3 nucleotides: TGTGCCAGCAGTTTATATCGCCCAGCTGACGAGCAGTACTTC.